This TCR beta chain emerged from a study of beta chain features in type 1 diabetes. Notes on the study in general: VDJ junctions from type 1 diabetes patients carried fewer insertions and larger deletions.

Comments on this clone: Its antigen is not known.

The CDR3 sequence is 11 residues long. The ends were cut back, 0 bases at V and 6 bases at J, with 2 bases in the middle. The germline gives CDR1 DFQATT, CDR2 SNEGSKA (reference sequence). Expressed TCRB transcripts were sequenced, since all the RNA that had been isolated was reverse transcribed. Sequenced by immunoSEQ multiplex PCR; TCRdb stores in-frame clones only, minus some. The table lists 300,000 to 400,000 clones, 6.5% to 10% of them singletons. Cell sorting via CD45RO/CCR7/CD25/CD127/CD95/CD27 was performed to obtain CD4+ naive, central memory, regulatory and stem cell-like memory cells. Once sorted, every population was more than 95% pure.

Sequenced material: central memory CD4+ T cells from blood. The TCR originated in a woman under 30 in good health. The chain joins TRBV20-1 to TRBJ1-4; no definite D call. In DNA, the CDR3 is TGCAGTGCTAGAGACCATGAAAAACTGTTTTTT. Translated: CSARDHEKLFF.